These T cell receptor beta chains were read from a single sample in a study of T-cell memory formation after mild COVID-19. In TCRdb, the 5' RACE reads were re-called with MiXCR into one record per CDR3 protein. Of over 40,000 distinct CDR3 sequences listed, 12% are singletons. The material sequenced was PBMCs or a T cell subset sorted from them (not recorded which). The receptors originated from a man aged 18 to 29 who had mild COVID-19 (a few samples of this study predate the infection). Cell type and time point are not known. Both conserved end residues are part of each CDR3. D genes are given only for firm matches. Clone size is stated in some rows and not others, as once, few, many or a class when expanded.

-	TRBV20-1	few	TRBJ1-1	TGCAGTGCCTCAGGGTACCTGAACACTGAAGCTTTCTTT	CSASGYLNTEAFF
-	TRBV7-2	few	TRBJ2-2	TGTGCCAGCAGTAGGGACGGACGCACCGGGGAGCTGTTTTTT	CASSRDGRTGELFF
TRBD1	TRBV29-1	many	TRBJ2-1	TGCAGCGTACACACAGGGGGCCCCCAGCAGTTCTTC	CSVHTGGPQQFF
-	TRBV12-3/TRBV12-4	few	TRBJ1-5	TGTGCCAGCAGCCGAGGACAGTCGATAATGCCCCAGCATTTT	CASSRGQSIMPQHF
-	TRBV12-3/TRBV12-4	many	TRBJ2-7	TGTGCCAGCAGTTTCACCGGGGACCCCCGGGCCGAGCAGTACTTC	CASSFTGDPRAEQYF
TRBD1	TRBV7-8	-	TRBJ1-2	TGTGCCAGCAGCTTGGGACAGGGTATTAACTATGGCTACACCTTC	CASSLGQGINYGYTF
-	TRBV21-1	few	TRBJ1-1	TGTGCCAGCAGCAGGACCCGGACAGGGAGTAACACTGAAGCTTTCTTT	CASSRTRTGSNTEAFF
-	TRBV2	few	TRBJ2-5	TGTGCCAGCAGCCGGTTTCTGATACAGGAGACCCAGTACTTC	CASSRFLIQETQYF
-	TRBV20-1	many	TRBJ2-3	TGCAGTGCTAGAGATCGAGGAGTAGCGCAGTATTTT	CSARDRGVAQYF
TRBD2	TRBV27	-	TRBJ2-7	TGTGCCAGCAGTTTCCGACTAGCGGGGGCCTACGAGCAGTACTTC	CASSFRLAGAYEQYF
-	TRBV6-2/TRBV6-3	few	TRBJ1-5	TGTGCCAGCACCACGGTCCCGTTTTCGCAGCCCCAGCATTTT	CASTTVPFSQPQHF
-	TRBV6-5	few	TRBJ2-2	TGTGCCAGCAGTCCCGGGACAACGAACACCGGGGAGCTGTTTTTT	CASSPGTTNTGELFF
-	TRBV7-6	few	TRBJ1-6	TGTGCCAGCAGCCCGACAGGATTTAATTCACCCCTCCACTTT	CASSPTGFNSPLHF
-	TRBV27	few	TRBJ2-3	TGTGCCAGCCATAGGGGGGGCTTCGACACAGATACGCAGTATTTT	CASHRGGFDTDTQYF
-	TRBV5-1	-	TRBJ2-7	TGCGCCAGCACTCTACTACAGGGATCCGGATCCGAGCAGTACTTC	CASTLLQGSGSEQYF
-	TRBV6-1	-	TRBJ2-1	TGTGCCAGCAGTGACCCGGGGGCATCTGGAAATGAGCAGTTCTTC	CASSDPGASGNEQFF
-	TRBV7-9	few	TRBJ1-1	TGTGCCAGCAGCTCCACTCAAGCGAACACTGAAGCTTTCTTT	CASSSTQANTEAFF
-	TRBV10-3	few	TRBJ2-7	TGTGCCATCAGTGAGTCGACTCGGGGACGGAGGACGAACTTC	CAISESTRGRRTNF
-	TRBV20-1	few	TRBJ2-1	TGCAGTGCCTTGGCGCGACCTGAGCAGTTCTTC	CSALARPEQFF
-	TRBV15	many	TRBJ2-7	TGTGCCACCAGGCCGGGCCTACTAGGACAAGAGCAGTACTTC	CATRPGLLGQEQYF
TRBD2	TRBV20-1	many	TRBJ2-1	TGCAGTGCTAGTGGACTAGCGGGGAATGAGCAGTTCTTC	CSASGLAGNEQFF
-	TRBV12-5	-	TRBJ2-2	TGTGCTAGTGGTTTAGGGACACGGAACACCGGGGAGCTGTTTTTT	CASGLGTRNTGELFF
TRBD1	TRBV9	-	TRBJ2-5	TGTGCCAGCAGCCCCGGACAGGGCCGAGAGACCCAGTACTTC	CASSPGQGRETQYF
-	TRBV3-1	-	TRBJ1-2	TGTGCCAGCAGCCTTGGCAGTTATGGCTACACCTTC	CASSLGSYGYTF
-	TRBV6-2/TRBV6-3	-	TRBJ1-5	TGTGCCAGCAGTTACAGTTTCAATCAGCCCCAGCATTTT	CASSYSFNQPQHF
TRBD2	TRBV6-5	-	TRBJ2-5	TGTGCCAGCAGTTACTCAAGTAGCGGGGGGGCCCGTGAGACCCAGTACTTC	CASSYSSSGGARETQYF
TRBD1	TRBV10-3	many	TRBJ2-1	TGTGCCTCCCTCTTCGGACAGGGTAACAATGAGCAGTTCTTC	CASLFGQGNNEQFF
TRBD2	TRBV4-2	medium-sized	TRBJ2-1	TGTGCCAGCAGCCAAGCTAGCGGGGGGGCCAATGAGCAGTTCTTC	CASSQASGGANEQFF
-	TRBV20-1	-	TRBJ1-3	TGCAGTGCCCGGCGGCGGCAGGAACCTGGAAACACCATATATTTT	CSARRRQEPGNTIYF
-	TRBV4-2	-	TRBJ2-3	TGTGCCAGCAGCCGCGAACAGAGGGACACAGATACGCAGTATTTT	CASSREQRDTDTQYF
TRBD2	TRBV28	few	TRBJ2-4	TGTGCCAGCAGTTCATCGGTGGGGCGGGGGGGAAACATTCAGTACTTC	CASSSSVGRGGNIQYF
TRBD1	TRBV20-1	few	TRBJ2-2	TGCAGTGCTAGAGATCAGGGGGACACCGGGGAGCTGTTTTTT	CSARDQGDTGELFF
TRBD2	TRBV5-6	-	TRBJ2-5	TGTGCCAGCAGCTTGAGCGGGGACCAGGAGACCCAGTACTTC	CASSLSGDQETQYF
TRBD2	TRBV13	many	TRBJ2-5	TGTGCCAGCAGGACTAGCGGGGGGCTCGAGACCCAGTACTTC	CASRTSGGLETQYF
-	TRBV6-5	few	TRBJ2-5	TGTGCCAGCAGTACCCCACTAGTTTCAGAGACCCAGTACTTC	CASSTPLVSETQYF
TRBD1	TRBV20-1	-	TRBJ2-1	TGCAGTGCTAAACCCCCGGGACAGGGGGTATATGAGCAGTTCTTC	CSAKPPGQGVYEQFF
TRBD2	TRBV6-2/TRBV6-3	-	TRBJ2-1	TGTGCCAGCAGTTTACTAGCGGGGGAGCAGTTCTTC	CASSLLAGEQFF
-	TRBV11-2	many	TRBJ2-1	TGTGCCAGCAGTACCCCTCGGGGGGCCAGGAACAATGAGCAGTTCTTC	CASSTPRGARNNEQFF
-	TRBV6-5	few	TRBJ1-5	TGTGCCAGCAGTTACGGCCAGAGCAATCAGCCCCAGCATTTT	CASSYGQSNQPQHF
-	TRBV7-9	many	TRBJ2-1	TGTGCCAGCAGCCCTGATGACGGGAGATCCTACAATGAGCAGTTCTTC	CASSPDDGRSYNEQFF
TRBD1	TRBV28	-	TRBJ1-6	TGTGCCAGCAGAGCGGGACAGAATTCACCCCTCCACTTT	CASRAGQNSPLHF
-	TRBV7-2	many	TRBJ1-1	TGTGCCAGCAGCTGGGACACGTCTGAAGCTTTCTTT	CASSWDTSEAFF
TRBD2	TRBV4-2	few	TRBJ2-3	TGTGCCAGCAGCCAAGGGCTAGCGGGGGGGCGCGGCACAGATACGCAGTATTTT	CASSQGLAGGRGTDTQYF
TRBD2	TRBV5-1	-	TRBJ2-3	TGCGCCAGTCTACTAGCGGACTACACAGATACGCAGTATTTT	CASLLADYTDTQYF
-	TRBV6-1	few	TRBJ2-3	TGTGCCAGCGGAGAGGGGCCTAGCACAGATACGCAGTATTTT	CASGEGPSTDTQYF
TRBD1	TRBV20-1	-	TRBJ2-4	TGCAGTGCTAGATACAGGGGCGACAAAAACATTCAGTACTTC	CSARYRGDKNIQYF
TRBD2	TRBV12-3/TRBV12-4	-	TRBJ2-3	TGTGCCAGCAGTTTGCGGGGGGGCATAGATACGCAGTATTTT	CASSLRGGIDTQYF
-	TRBV10-3	few	TRBJ1-5	TGTGCCATCAGGAGGGAGGGCAATCAGCCCCAGCATTTT	CAIRREGNQPQHF
TRBD2	TRBV11-3	-	TRBJ2-2	TGTGCCAGCAGCGGCACGACTAGCGGGGGGTCCCGCTCCACCGGGGAGCTGTTTTTT	CASSGTTSGGSRSTGELFF
TRBD2	TRBV28	few	TRBJ2-7	TGTGCCAGCAGTACTCCGAGCGGGAGAGTCTACGAGCAGTACTTC	CASSTPSGRVYEQYF
TRBD1	TRBV7-9	-	TRBJ2-5	TGTGCCAGCAGCTCCGGCGTAAGACAGGGGTACCAAGAGACCCAGTACTTC	CASSSGVRQGYQETQYF
TRBD1	TRBV7-2	few	TRBJ1-5	TGTGCCAGCAGCTTGACAGGGGATCAGCCCCAGCATTTT	CASSLTGDQPQHF
-	TRBV4-2	many	TRBJ2-5	TGTGCCAGCAGCCAGGTCCTCCAAGAGACCCAGTACTTC	CASSQVLQETQYF
TRBD2	TRBV7-2	many	TRBJ2-1	TGTGCCAGCAGCTCGAGGGGCATTCTAGCGGGGGGTCACTTCTTC	CASSSRGILAGGHFF
-	TRBV7-2	many	TRBJ2-1	TGTGCCAGCAGCTTCTCCCGGGACAATGAGCAGTTCTTC	CASSFSRDNEQFF